This TCR beta chain appears in the sequencing data of a study of blood T cell repertoires in COVID-19. On the study more broadly: PBMCs, B-cell-depleted T cells, or T cells were the source of the cDNA or gDNA that made up the material.

Sequencing used immunoSEQ multiplex PCR; TCRdb keeps in-frame clones, though not all of them. The sample lists approximately 100,000 clones, approximately 79% occurring once. Sequencing was done on a sample of peripheral blood. The source of this sequence is a man in his 70s with active or convalescent COVID-19.

The CDR3 coding sequence is TGTGCCATCGGTACCACGGGCACTGAAGCTTTCTTT. Translated, it gives CAIGTTGTEAFF. J is TRBJ1-1 and V is TRBV10-3, with no clear D. This CDR3 comprises 12 residues. Deletions cut 8 bases from V and 4 bases from J, with 11 bases between. Germline CDR1 is ENHRY and CDR2 is SYGVKD.